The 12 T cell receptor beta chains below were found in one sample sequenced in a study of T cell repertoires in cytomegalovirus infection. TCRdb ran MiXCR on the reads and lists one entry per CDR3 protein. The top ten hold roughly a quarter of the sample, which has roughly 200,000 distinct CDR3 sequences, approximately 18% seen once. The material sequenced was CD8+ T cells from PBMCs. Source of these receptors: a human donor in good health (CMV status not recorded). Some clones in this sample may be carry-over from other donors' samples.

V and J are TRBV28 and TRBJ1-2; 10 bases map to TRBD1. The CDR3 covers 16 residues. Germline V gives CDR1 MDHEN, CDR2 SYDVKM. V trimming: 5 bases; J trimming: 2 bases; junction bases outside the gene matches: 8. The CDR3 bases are TGTGCCAGCAGTCTCCACTCGACAGGGGGCAACTATGGCTACACCTTC. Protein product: CASSLHSTGGNYGYTF.

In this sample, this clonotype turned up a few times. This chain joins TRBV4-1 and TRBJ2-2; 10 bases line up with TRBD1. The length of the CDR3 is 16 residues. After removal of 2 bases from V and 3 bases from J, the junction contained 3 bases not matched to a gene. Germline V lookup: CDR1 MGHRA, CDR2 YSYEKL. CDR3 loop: CASSQPGTGDTGELFF. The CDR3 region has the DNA TGCGCCAGCAGCCAACCTGGGACAGGGGACACCGGGGAGCTGTTTTTT.

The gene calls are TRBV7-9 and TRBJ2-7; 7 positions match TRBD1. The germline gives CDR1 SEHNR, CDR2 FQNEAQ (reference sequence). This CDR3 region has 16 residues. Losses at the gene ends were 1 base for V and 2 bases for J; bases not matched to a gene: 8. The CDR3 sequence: CASSLGRQGPPYEQYF. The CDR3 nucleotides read TGTGCCAGCAGCTTAGGCAGACAGGGACCTCCCTACGAGCAGTACTTC.

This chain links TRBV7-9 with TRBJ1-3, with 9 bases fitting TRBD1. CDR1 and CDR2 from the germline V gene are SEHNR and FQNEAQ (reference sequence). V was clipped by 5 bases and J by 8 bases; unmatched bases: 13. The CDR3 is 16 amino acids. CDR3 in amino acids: CASSVGQGLFRYTIYF. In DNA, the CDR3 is TGTGCCAGCAGCGTCGGACAGGGGCTTTTCCGTTACACCATATATTTT.

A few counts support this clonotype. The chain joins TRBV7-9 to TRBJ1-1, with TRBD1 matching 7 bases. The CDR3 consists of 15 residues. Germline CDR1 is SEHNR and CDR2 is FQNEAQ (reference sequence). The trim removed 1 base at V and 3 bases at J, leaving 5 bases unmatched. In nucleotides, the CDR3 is TGTGCCAGCAGCTTAGGACAGGGACAACACACTGAAGCTTTCTTT. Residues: CASSLGQGQHTEAFF.

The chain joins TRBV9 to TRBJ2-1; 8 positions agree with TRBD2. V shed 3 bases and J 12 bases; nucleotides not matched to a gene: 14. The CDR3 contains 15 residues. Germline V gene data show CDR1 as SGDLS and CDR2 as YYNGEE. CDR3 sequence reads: CASSAMGGGPAGQFF. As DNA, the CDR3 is TGTGCCAGCAGCGCCATGGGCGGGGGGCCCGCAGGGCAGTTCTTC.

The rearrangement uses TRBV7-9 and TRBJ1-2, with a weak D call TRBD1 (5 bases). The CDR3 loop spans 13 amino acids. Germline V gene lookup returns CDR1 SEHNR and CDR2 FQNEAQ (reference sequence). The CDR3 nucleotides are TGTGCATGGGGGTCAGGGACCCATTATGGCTACACCTTC. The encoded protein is CAWGSGTHYGYTF.

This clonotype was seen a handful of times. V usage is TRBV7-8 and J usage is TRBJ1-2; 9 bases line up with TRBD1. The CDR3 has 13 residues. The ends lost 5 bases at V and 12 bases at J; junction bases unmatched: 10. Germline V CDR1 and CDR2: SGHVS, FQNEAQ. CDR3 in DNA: TGTGCCAGCAGCGCCACCGGGACAGGGTTCCACACCTTC. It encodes CASSATGTGFHTF.

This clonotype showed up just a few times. CDR3 DNA sequence: TGTGCCAGCAGCCGGACAGGGGTCAACAATGAGCAGTTCTTC. It codes for CASSRTGVNNEQFF. The chain uses TRBV7-9 and TRBJ2-1; 9 nucleotides line up with TRBD1. Germline CDR1 and CDR2: SEHNR and FQNEAQ (reference sequence). The ends lost 5 bases at V and 5 bases at J; junction bases unmatched: 4. The CDR3 is 14 residues long.

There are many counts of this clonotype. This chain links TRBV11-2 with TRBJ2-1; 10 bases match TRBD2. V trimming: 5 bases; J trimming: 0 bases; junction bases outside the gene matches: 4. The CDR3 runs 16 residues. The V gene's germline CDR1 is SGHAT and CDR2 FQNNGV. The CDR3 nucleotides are TGTGCCAGCAGCGCACTAGCGGGGAGCTCCTACAATGAGCAGTTCTTC. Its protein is CASSALAGSSYNEQFF.

The chain's CDR3 is CAISESSGGLDEQYF. CDR3 nucleotides: TGTGCCATCAGTGAGTCAAGCGGGGGGCTGGACGAGCAGTACTTC. The V call is TRBV10-3, the J call TRBJ2-7; 9 bases line up with TRBD2. Germline values: CDR1 ENHRY, CDR2 SYGVKD. The CDR3 totals 15 residues. V was clipped by 0 bases and J by 5 bases; unmatched bases: 5.

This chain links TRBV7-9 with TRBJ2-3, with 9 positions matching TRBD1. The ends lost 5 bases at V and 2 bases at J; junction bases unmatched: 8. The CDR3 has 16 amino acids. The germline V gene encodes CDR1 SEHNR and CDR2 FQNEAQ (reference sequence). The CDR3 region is CASSPWTGDYTDTQYF. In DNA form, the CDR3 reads TGTGCCAGCAGCCCATGGACAGGGGACTACACAGATACGCAGTATTTT.